A single sample is the source of the 31 T cell receptor beta chains below, sequenced in a study of blood T cell repertoires in COVID-19. TCRdb's table, derived via immunoSEQ multiplex PCR, lists solely in-frame clones and lacks some. The table shows about 73,000 clones, with approximately 89% occurring only once. The sequenced sample was peripheral blood. Source of these receptors: an older man with acute or convalescent COVID-19.

This chain links TRBV2 with TRBJ2-1, with 7 bases that match TRBD1. The V gene's germline CDR1 is SNHLY and CDR2 FYNNEI. The length of the CDR3 is 13 residues. Trimming cost V 6 bases and J 4 bases; bases outside gene matches: 3. The CDR3 region has the DNA TGTGCCAGCAGCGGGACAGAGTACAATGAGCAGTTCTTC. It specifies CASSGTEYNEQFF.

The chain recombines TRBV9 with TRBJ1-1, with 9 bases identical to TRBD1. This CDR3 region has 13 residues. With 4 bases clipped from V and 10 bases from J, the junction kept 8 bases outside the gene matches. The germline gives CDR1 SGDLS, CDR2 YYNGEE. The CDR3 bases are TGTGCCAGCAGCACGGGACAGGGTGAGGTAGCTTTCTTT. Protein sequence: CASSTGQGEVAFF. Variable domain in full (rest from reference TRBV9 and TRBJ1-1): DSGVTQTPKHLITATGQRVTLRCSPRSGDLSVYWYQQSLDQGLQFLIQYYNGEERAKGNILERFSAQQFPDLHSELNLSSLELGDSALYFCASSTGQGEVAFFGQGTRLTVV.

The chain combines TRBV6-5 with TRBJ1-6, with 10 bases matching TRBD1. Germline CDR1 and CDR2: MNHEY and SVGAGI. CDR3 length: 15 amino acids. The ends lost 5 bases at V and 8 bases at J; junction bases unmatched: 6. The CDR3 protein is CASSPSGQGHSPLHF. CDR3 nucleotide sequence: TGTGCCAGCAGTCCCTCGGGACAGGGGCATTCACCCCTCCACTTT.

This clone was seen just once. This chain joins TRBV12-3 or TRBV12-4 and TRBJ2-7; possibly TRBD1 for D (5 bases). The V gene lost 3 bases and the J gene lost 7 bases, with 13 bases spanning the gap. The CDR3 sequence is 13 residues long. The CDR3 here is CASSFATGKEQYF. The CDR3 region has the DNA TGTGCCAGCAGTTTTGCTACAGGAAAGGAGCAGTACTTC.

The V call is TRBV6-5, the J call TRBJ2-3; D might be TRBD2 (5 bases). Trimming took 2 bases from V and 2 from J, leaving 11 bases between them. The germline gives CDR1 MNHEY, CDR2 SVGAGI. This CDR3 comprises 15 residues. CDR3 nucleotide sequence: TGTGCCAGCAGTTACCCACAGCTAGCCACAGATACGCAGTATTTT. Protein product: CASSYPQLATDTQYF.

The J gene is TRBJ1-3, the V gene TRBV6-6; perhaps TRBD1 as D (6 bases). Germline V gene data show CDR1 as MNHNY and CDR2 as SVGAGI (reference sequence). V gave up 5 bases and J gave up 0 bases, with 14 bases separating them. CDR3 length: 16 residues. CDR3 in DNA: TGTGCCAGCAGTCGACGAGACAGGAACTCTGGAAACACCATATATTTT. Translating gives CASSRRDRNSGNTIYF.

The chain joins TRBV19 to TRBJ2-3, with 12 bases matching TRBD2. Losses at the gene ends were 4 bases for V and 5 bases for J; bases not matched to a gene: 4. CDR3 length equals 15 residues. Germline CDR1 and CDR2: LNHDA and SQIVND (reference sequence). The CDR3 spells CASSTLAGGGDTQYF. CDR3 DNA: TGTGCCAGTAGTACTCTAGCGGGAGGGGGAGATACGCAGTATTTT.

A single count supports this clone. The chain recombines TRBV6-5 with TRBJ2-2; the D gene is possibly TRBD1 (5 bases). CDR3 size: 14 residues. Germline CDR1 is MNHEY and CDR2 is SVGAGI. Trimming left V 7 bases short and J 3 bases short, with 12 bases between. The CDR3 DNA is TGTGCCAGCACTCCCAGGGCGTACACCGGGGAGCTGTTTTTT. It encodes CASTPRAYTGELFF.

The chain has TRBV6-6 and TRBJ1-4; maybe TRBD1 (5 bases). V lost 2 bases and J 0 bases, leaving 10 bases between the germline ends. This CDR3 has 16 residues. CDR1 MNHNY and CDR2 SVGAGI come from the germline V gene (reference sequence). DNA for the CDR3: TGTGCCAGCAGTTACGGCCGGGGGGCAACTAATGAAAAACTGTTTTTT. Its translation: CASSYGRGATNEKLFF.

The chain couples TRBV11-2 to TRBJ2-3, with D perhaps matching TRBD2 (5 bases). The CDR3 length is 13 residues. V was trimmed by 0 bases and J by 8 bases, leaving 9 bases between them. The V gene's germline CDR1 is SGHAT and CDR2 FQNNGV. The CDR3 protein is CASSLEGSGTQYF. CDR3 nucleotide sequence: TGTGCCAGCAGCTTAGAAGGCAGCGGTACGCAGTATTTT.

This clone was detected only a few times. The chain has TRBV5-1 and TRBJ1-5; D is uncertain. The CDR3 consists of 15 residues. From germline, CDR1 is SGHRS and CDR2 YFSETQ. V was clipped by 0 bases and J by 7 bases, with 14 bases between them. DNA for the CDR3: TGCGCCAGCAGCTTGGGGCCGGGGAGGAACCAGCCCCAGCATTTT. The encoded protein is CASSLGPGRNQPQHF.

V gene TRBV5-4 combines with J gene TRBJ2-7, with 12 bases that match TRBD2. With V trimmed by 4 bases and J by 5 bases, 10 bases remained unmatched. Germline loops: CDR1 SGHNT, CDR2 YYREEE (reference sequence). CDR3 length: 16 residues. The CDR3 DNA reads TGTGCCAGCAGCCGAATGACTAGCGGGAGTATCCACGAGCAGTACTTC. It translates to CASSRMTSGSIHEQYF.

The chain carries TRBV29-1 and TRBJ2-2; 9 bases match TRBD1. CDR3 size: 14 residues. Germline CDR1 and CDR2: SQVTM and ANQGSEA. V lost 1 base, J lost 6 bases, and 3 bases stayed unmatched. The CDR3 DNA sequence: TGCAGCGTTGAAGCGGGGACAGGGCCCGGGGAGCTGTTTTTT. Protein sequence: CSVEAGTGPGELFF.

The chain has TRBV6-6 and TRBJ2-7; the D is unclear. Germline V gives CDR1 MNHNY, CDR2 SVGAGI (reference sequence). The CDR3 consists of 11 residues. Trimming cost V 4 bases and J 9 bases, with 10 bases left between them. DNA for the CDR3: TGTGCCAGCAGTTCGCTACTATCGCAGTACTTC. Its translation: CASSSLLSQYF.

The chain recombines TRBV2 with TRBJ2-6; TRBD1 agrees at 11 bases. The length of the CDR3 is 17 residues. The germline CDR1 and CDR2 sequences are SNHLY and FYNNEI. The trim removed 6 bases at V and 4 bases at J, leaving 8 bases unmatched. The CDR3 nucleotides are TGTGCCAGCAGGGGACAGGGGGGGGAGTCCGGGGCCAACGTCCTGACTTTC. Translated: CASRGQGGESGANVLTF.

The chain links TRBV28 to TRBJ2-5; 10 bases line up with TRBD2. The length of the CDR3 is 14 residues. Per the germline V gene, CDR1 is MDHEN and CDR2 is SYDVKM. V was pared by 6 bases and J by 5 bases, with 6 bases of the junction left unmatched. CDR3 sequence: CASRLAGVGETQYF. The CDR3 nucleotides read TGTGCCAGCAGGCTAGCGGGAGTCGGCGAGACCCAGTACTTC.

The chain uses TRBV19 and TRBJ1-1; 7 nucleotides line up with TRBD1. The germline CDR1 and CDR2 sequences are LNHDA and SQIVND (reference sequence). The CDR3 totals 14 residues. J was trimmed by 0 bases and V by 7 bases; bases with no gene match: 5. CDR3 loop: CASNSQGMNTEAFF. The CDR3 bases are TGTGCCAGTAATTCACAGGGGATGAACACTGAAGCTTTCTTT.

In its sample, this clone was seen once. The J gene is TRBJ2-1, the V gene TRBV7-3, with 10 bases matching TRBD2. CDR3 length equals 17 residues. J lost 7 bases, V lost 5 bases, and 14 bases had no gene match. Per the germline V gene, CDR1 is SGHTA and CDR2 is FQGTGA. The CDR3: CASSPHKKIAGGNEQFF. CDR3 coding DNA: TGTGCCAGCAGCCCACATAAGAAAATAGCGGGAGGTAATGAGCAGTTCTTC.

The genes are TRBV7-8 and TRBJ1-1; tentatively, D is TRBD1 (5 bases). The CDR3 spans 19 residues. Trimming removed 2 bases at V and 0 bases at J, with 22 bases between. Germline V gene sequence: CDR1 SGHVS, CDR2 FQNEAQ. The CDR3 DNA follows: TGTGCCAGCAGCTTACGCGTACGGGCAGGGAGGGTAGTGAACACTGAAGCTTTCTTT. It yields the protein CASSLRVRAGRVVNTEAFF.

This chain uses TRBV24-1 with TRBJ1-2; 7 positions agree with TRBD1. The germline gives CDR1 KGHDR, CDR2 SFDVKD. V was clipped by 4 bases and J by 8 bases; unmatched bases: 12. The CDR3 loop spans 15 amino acids. Written as DNA, the CDR3 is TGTGCCACCAGTGACGCGGGACAGCTCGGTGGGGGCTACACCTTC. Amino acid sequence: CATSDAGQLGGGYTF.

CDR3 DNA sequence: TGTGCCAGCTCACCGACGGGACAGTCGAACACTGAAGCTTTCTTT. It yields the protein CASSPTGQSNTEAFF. The genes are TRBV18 and TRBJ1-1, with 7 positions matching TRBD1. Trimming took 3 bases from V and 1 from J; bases not matched to a gene: 5. CDR1 is KGHSH, CDR2 LQKENI, per germline. CDR3 length: 15 residues.

This clone was observed a single time. The rearrangement links TRBV9 to TRBJ1-6, with D perhaps matching TRBD1 (6 bases). CDR3 length: 16 amino acids. With 2 bases removed from V and 9 bases from J, the gap between germline ends came to 18 bases. In germline, CDR1 is SGDLS, CDR2 YYNGEE. The CDR3 DNA sequence: TGTGCCAGCAGCGTGGGGTGGGGGGGGCACAGTTCACCCCTCCACTTT. Translating it yields CASSVGWGGHSSPLHF.

The CDR3 here is CASTRTGGTSTEAFF. In DNA form, the CDR3 reads TGTGCCAGCACCCGGACAGGAGGGACAAGCACTGAAGCTTTCTTT. The chain links TRBV5-4 to TRBJ1-1; 7 nucleotides agree with TRBD1. With V trimmed by 6 bases and J by 4 bases, 12 bases remained unmatched. The CDR3 contains 15 residues. Germline V gives CDR1 SGHNT, CDR2 YYREEE (reference sequence).

This clone has at least ten counts. The chain recombines TRBV11-3 with TRBJ1-1; D is unclear. V was clipped by 3 bases and J by 4 bases, with 9 bases between them. Germline CDR1 SGHNT, CDR2 YENEEA. This CDR3 contains 13 residues. CDR3 residues: CASSFKGGTEAFF. The CDR3 DNA follows: TGTGCCAGCAGCTTCAAGGGAGGCACTGAAGCTTTCTTT.

This chain joins TRBV7-8 and TRBJ1-5; 9 bases align to TRBD1. The germline CDR1 and CDR2 sequences are SGHVS and FQNEAQ. The V segment lost 4 bases and the J segment 6 bases; nucleotides outside the gene matches: 7. This CDR3 spans 15 amino acids. The CDR3 nucleotides are TGTGCCAGCAGCTCCCGGGACAGGGTTGGTCAGCCCCAGCATTTT. Translating it yields CASSSRDRVGQPQHF.

This chain connects TRBV14 to TRBJ2-1, with 8 bases fitting TRBD1. Germline V lookup: CDR1 SGHDN, CDR2 FVKESK. This CDR3 is built from 16 residues. Unmatched junction bases numbered 5, after V lost 2 bases and J lost 2 bases. The chain's CDR3 is CASSQSWTGTYNEQFF. The CDR3 DNA reads as TGTGCCAGCAGCCAATCCTGGACAGGGACCTACAATGAGCAGTTCTTC.

The V gene is TRBV5-1, the J gene TRBJ2-7; D is possibly TRBD1 (5 bases). Germline V gives CDR1 SGHRS, CDR2 YFSETQ. V lost 0 bases and J 4 bases, leaving 14 bases between the germline ends. The CDR3 sequence is 15 residues long. CDR3 sequence (DNA): TGCGCCAGCAGCTTGGTACCAGGGAATGGGTACGAGCAGTACTTC. Its translation is CASSLVPGNGYEQYF.

V gene TRBV7-9 combines with J gene TRBJ2-2; weak D call: TRBD2 (5 bases). Germline CDR1 is SEHNR and CDR2 is FQNEAQ (reference sequence). CDR3 size: 17 residues. Trimming removed 5 bases from V and 3 bases from J, with 19 bases in between. Here the CDR3 DNA reads TGTGCCAGCAGCCAAGGAGGACTTCCCTCCTACACCGGGGAGCTGTTTTTT. Translation: CASSQGGLPSYTGELFF.

The chain is built from TRBV9 and TRBJ1-4; TRBD1 agrees at 7 bases. The length of the CDR3 is 15 residues. Trimming cost V 1 base and J 7 bases; bases outside gene matches: 7. Looked up from germline, CDR1 is SGDLS and CDR2 is YYNGEE. CDR3 nucleotides: TGTGCCAGCAGCGTACAGGAGGGGGCGGCTGAAAAACTGTTTTTT. This encodes CASSVQEGAAEKLFF.

The chain carries TRBV9 and TRBJ1-3; TRBD1 is a possible D gene (6 bases). This CDR3 spans 16 amino acids. Germline-derived CDR1 and CDR2 are SGDLS and YYNGEE. V dropped 4 bases and J dropped 3 bases, with 17 bases sitting between them. The CDR3 DNA follows: TGTGCCAGCAGCACCTCCGGACAGTTAAATGGAAACACCATATATTTT. Translating gives CASSTSGQLNGNTIYF.

The genes are TRBV27 and TRBJ1-1, with 9 bases lining up with TRBD1. This CDR3 is 14 amino acids long. V gave up 6 bases and J gave up 4 bases; unmatched junction bases: 6. Germline V gene data show CDR1 as MNHEY and CDR2 as SMNVEV (reference sequence). The CDR3 DNA sequence: TGTGCCAGCAGGGGGGACAGGGCAAGCACTGAAGCTTTCTTT. Translating gives CASRGDRASTEAFF.